Listed below are T cell receptor beta chains from one sample, sequenced in a study of neurological immune-mediated disorders. A single record per CDR3 protein comes from TCRdb applying MiXCR to the 5' RACE reads. The table shows some 28,000 distinct CDR3 sequences, with approximately 12% occurring only once. Sequencing was carried out using PBMCs. These receptors originate from a man between 60 and 70 years old in good health. The CDR3 runs from the conserved cysteine through the conserved F or W. A D gene is named only where the DNA matches it firmly. The size of a clone is reported for some rows only, either as once, few or many, or as a class for expanded clones.

d_call: TRBD2
v_call: TRBV7-8
clone_size: many
j_call: TRBJ2-5
cdr3_aa: CASSEWGLAGEETQYF
cdr3_nt: TGTGCCAGCAGCGAGTGGGGACTAGCGGGGGAAGAGACCCAGTACTTC

d_call: TRBD1
v_call: TRBV10-3
clone_size: many
j_call: TRBJ2-5
cdr3_aa: CAISEVSGGRSETQYF
cdr3_nt: TGTGCCATCAGTGAGGTCTCAGGGGGCCGGAGCGAGACCCAGTACTTC

d_call: .
v_call: TRBV5-1
clone_size: medium-sized
j_call: TRBJ1-6
cdr3_aa: CASSLNGPGLNSPLHF
cdr3_nt: TGCGCCAGCAGCTTGAATGGCCCAGGTCTGAATTCACCCCTCCACTTT

d_call: .
v_call: TRBV11-2
clone_size: .
j_call: TRBJ2-1
cdr3_aa: CASSLIRGSYNEQFF
cdr3_nt: TGTGCCAGCAGCTTAATCCGGGGCTCCTACAATGAGCAGTTCTTC

d_call: TRBD1
v_call: TRBV10-2
clone_size: many
j_call: TRBJ2-7
cdr3_aa: CASSEFQGAYEQYF
cdr3_nt: TGCGCCAGCAGTGAGTTCCAGGGGGCCTACGAGCAGTACTTC

d_call: .
v_call: TRBV29-1
clone_size: many
j_call: TRBJ1-4
cdr3_aa: CSISQGKGEKLFF
cdr3_nt: TGCAGCATCTCCCAGGGCAAGGGTGAAAAACTGTTTTTT

d_call: TRBD2
v_call: TRBV5-1
clone_size: many
j_call: TRBJ2-1
cdr3_aa: CASSLARAGGPDEQFF
cdr3_nt: TGCGCCAGCAGCTTGGCACGAGCGGGGGGGCCAGATGAGCAGTTCTTC

d_call: TRBD1
v_call: TRBV15
clone_size: many
j_call: TRBJ2-2
cdr3_aa: CATSREGTGSYYGELFF
cdr3_nt: TGTGCCACCAGCAGGGAAGGGACAGGAAGTTATTACGGGGAGCTGTTTTTT

d_call: .
v_call: TRBV7-3
clone_size: many
j_call: TRBJ2-1
cdr3_aa: CASSLRGSNEQFF
cdr3_nt: TGTGCCAGCAGCTTGAGGGGTAGCAATGAGCAGTTCTTC

d_call: .
v_call: TRBV5-4
clone_size: few
j_call: TRBJ2-3
cdr3_aa: CATRRLGGASTDTQYF
cdr3_nt: TGTGCCACCCGAAGGCTTGGAGGTGCTAGCACAGATACGCAGTATTTT

d_call: TRBD1
v_call: TRBV20-1
clone_size: few
j_call: TRBJ2-4
cdr3_aa: CSVAQGARDWGNIQYF
cdr3_nt: TGCAGTGTCGCACAGGGGGCGAGAGATTGGGGAAACATTCAGTACTTC

d_call: .
v_call: TRBV9
clone_size: many
j_call: TRBJ1-1
cdr3_aa: CASSVVPGVGTEAFF
cdr3_nt: TGTGCCAGCAGCGTAGTCCCGGGGGTGGGCACTGAAGCTTTCTTT

d_call: .
v_call: TRBV18
clone_size: .
j_call: TRBJ2-7
cdr3_aa: CASSPERLLSYEQYF
cdr3_nt: TGTGCCAGCTCACCCGAGAGACTGCTCTCCTACGAGCAGTACTTC

d_call: .
v_call: TRBV6-6
clone_size: many
j_call: TRBJ1-5
cdr3_aa: CASSYSAAVNQPQHF
cdr3_nt: TGTGCCAGCAGTTACTCGGCAGCCGTAAATCAGCCCCAGCATTTT

d_call: TRBD2
v_call: TRBV7-8
clone_size: medium-sized
j_call: TRBJ2-1
cdr3_aa: CASITGTSGTGEQFF
cdr3_nt: TGTGCCAGCATCACCGGGACTAGCGGGACAGGTGAGCAGTTCTTC

d_call: .
v_call: TRBV29-1
clone_size: many
j_call: TRBJ2-5
cdr3_aa: CSVEQGNWVETQYF
cdr3_nt: TGCAGCGTTGAACAGGGGAACTGGGTAGAGACCCAGTACTTC

d_call: .
v_call: TRBV29-1
clone_size: many
j_call: TRBJ2-7
cdr3_aa: CSVAVAYEQYF
cdr3_nt: TGCAGCGTTGCAGTGGCCTACGAGCAGTACTTC

d_call: TRBD1
v_call: TRBV9
clone_size: many
j_call: TRBJ2-7
cdr3_aa: CASSVGQGYYEQYF
cdr3_nt: TGTGCCAGCAGCGTGGGACAGGGATACTACGAGCAGTACTTC

d_call: .
v_call: TRBV20-1
clone_size: many
j_call: TRBJ2-1
cdr3_aa: CSASGLAPLSYNEQFF
cdr3_nt: TGCAGTGCTAGTGGGCTAGCGCCCCTCTCCTACAATGAGCAGTTCTTC

d_call: .
v_call: TRBV27
clone_size: many
j_call: TRBJ2-1
cdr3_aa: CASSLLGGGSYNEQFF
cdr3_nt: TGTGCCAGCAGTTTATTAGGGGGAGGTAGTTACAATGAGCAGTTCTTC

d_call: TRBD2
v_call: TRBV20-1
clone_size: many
j_call: TRBJ2-3
cdr3_aa: CSAKLGWTSGSTDTQYF
cdr3_nt: TGCAGTGCTAAATTAGGCTGGACTAGCGGGAGTACAGATACGCAGTATTTT

d_call: TRBD2
v_call: TRBV6-1
clone_size: few
j_call: TRBJ2-1
cdr3_aa: CASIRRGLAGHNEQFF
cdr3_nt: TGTGCCAGCATTCGCCGGGGGCTAGCGGGTCACAATGAGCAGTTCTTC

d_call: .
v_call: TRBV20-1
clone_size: .
j_call: TRBJ1-4
cdr3_aa: CSTRVPGGPWEKLFF
cdr3_nt: TGCAGTACTAGAGTCCCTGGGGGACCTTGGGAAAAACTGTTTTTT

d_call: TRBD2
v_call: TRBV5-1
clone_size: many
j_call: TRBJ2-7
cdr3_aa: CASSLEQLAVSSYEQYF
cdr3_nt: TGCGCCAGCAGCTTGGAACAACTAGCGGTGAGCTCCTACGAGCAGTACTTC

d_call: .
v_call: TRBV20-1
clone_size: many
j_call: TRBJ2-3
cdr3_aa: CSARGPTDTQYF
cdr3_nt: TGCAGTGCTAGGGGCCCCACAGATACGCAGTATTTT

d_call: .
v_call: TRBV4-2
clone_size: many
j_call: TRBJ2-2
cdr3_aa: CASSPSGTATTGELFF
cdr3_nt: TGTGCCAGCAGCCCTTCCGGGACTGCGACCACCGGGGAGCTGTTTTTT

d_call: .
v_call: TRBV9
clone_size: many
j_call: TRBJ2-1
cdr3_aa: CASSPRWENNEQFF
cdr3_nt: TGTGCCAGCAGCCCCCGTTGGGAAAACAATGAGCAGTTCTTC

d_call: TRBD1
v_call: TRBV29-1
clone_size: many
j_call: TRBJ1-2
cdr3_aa: CSVAGQGNGYTF
cdr3_nt: TGCAGCGTCGCGGGACAGGGCAACGGCTACACCTTC

d_call: TRBD2
v_call: TRBV7-9
clone_size: medium-sized
j_call: TRBJ2-3
cdr3_aa: CASSHGLADSTDTQYF
cdr3_nt: TGTGCCAGCAGCCATGGACTAGCGGATAGCACAGATACGCAGTATTTT

d_call: .
v_call: TRBV12-3/TRBV12-4
clone_size: many
j_call: TRBJ2-2
cdr3_aa: CASTLSSAGTGELFF
cdr3_nt: TGTGCCAGCACCCTTTCCAGCGCCGGCACCGGGGAGCTGTTTTTT

d_call: .
v_call: TRBV29-1
clone_size: many
j_call: TRBJ1-1
cdr3_aa: CSVVINTEAFF
cdr3_nt: TGCAGCGTTGTTATTAACACTGAAGCTTTCTTT

d_call: .
v_call: TRBV12-3/TRBV12-4
clone_size: many
j_call: TRBJ1-4
cdr3_aa: CASSPLTRTEKLFF
cdr3_nt: TGTGCCAGCAGTCCCCTGACTAGGACTGAAAAACTGTTTTTT

d_call: .
v_call: TRBV6-2/TRBV6-3
clone_size: many
j_call: TRBJ1-1
cdr3_aa: CASSYAVARVLNTEAFF
cdr3_nt: TGTGCCAGCAGTTACGCCGTCGCCAGGGTACTTAACACTGAAGCTTTCTTT

d_call: .
v_call: TRBV29-1
clone_size: once
j_call: TRBJ1-2
cdr3_aa: CSVDQGSYTF
cdr3_nt: TGCAGCGTTGACCAGGGGAGCTACACCTTC

d_call: TRBD1
v_call: TRBV29-1
clone_size: many
j_call: TRBJ2-3
cdr3_aa: CSGQGDQSTDTQYF
cdr3_nt: TGCAGCGGACAGGGGGACCAAAGCACAGATACGCAGTATTTT

d_call: .
v_call: TRBV15
clone_size: many
j_call: TRBJ2-1
cdr3_aa: CATSREWTREYNEQFF
cdr3_nt: TGTGCCACCAGCAGAGAGTGGACTCGAGAGTACAATGAGCAGTTCTTC

d_call: TRBD1
v_call: TRBV3-1
clone_size: many
j_call: TRBJ2-5
cdr3_aa: CASSQDKTGHETQYF
cdr3_nt: TGTGCCAGCAGCCAAGATAAGACAGGGCACGAGACCCAGTACTTC

d_call: .
v_call: TRBV2
clone_size: many
j_call: TRBJ1-2
cdr3_aa: CASSEEGSGYTF
cdr3_nt: TGTGCCAGCAGTGAAGAAGGGAGCGGCTACACCTTC

d_call: .
v_call: TRBV20-1
clone_size: few
j_call: TRBJ2-5
cdr3_aa: CSARDLGVGVGETQYF
cdr3_nt: TGCAGTGCTAGAGATCTGGGAGTGGGGGTGGGAGAGACCCAGTACTTC

d_call: TRBD2
v_call: TRBV28
clone_size: many
j_call: TRBJ2-2
cdr3_aa: CASSRTSANTGELFF
cdr3_nt: TGTGCCAGCAGTAGAACTAGCGCGAACACCGGGGAGCTGTTTTTT

d_call: .
v_call: TRBV12-3/TRBV12-4
clone_size: many
j_call: TRBJ2-2
cdr3_aa: CASSLGTAGELFF
cdr3_nt: TGTGCCAGCAGTTTAGGGACAGCCGGGGAGCTGTTTTTT

d_call: .
v_call: TRBV5-1
clone_size: medium-sized
j_call: TRBJ2-5
cdr3_aa: CASNMGAIQETQYF
cdr3_nt: TGCGCCAGCAATATGGGGGCAATACAAGAGACCCAGTACTTC